The 11 T cell receptor beta chains presented below share a single source sample, sequenced in a study of blood T cell repertoires in COVID-19. Sequencing used immunoSEQ multiplex PCR; TCRdb keeps in-frame clones, though not all of them. The sample has 90,000 to 120,000 clones, around 90% seen once. What was sequenced was peripheral blood. The source of these receptors is a woman in her 30s with acute or convalescent COVID-19.

This clone occurred once. The V gene is TRBV4-2, the J gene TRBJ1-1; D is possibly TRBD1 (6 bases). This CDR3 comprises 16 residues. V lost 1 base to trimming and J lost 0 bases, with 12 bases between them. Germline V gives CDR1 LGHNA, CDR2 YNFKEQ. The CDR3 nucleotides read TGTGCCAGCAGCCAAGCTCTGGACAGAATGAACACTGAAGCTTTCTTT. Encoded protein: CASSQALDRMNTEAFF.

This clone has just one count. V gene TRBV27 combines with J gene TRBJ1-6, with TRBD1 matching over 9 bases. Germline CDR1 is MNHEY and CDR2 is SMNVEV (reference sequence). The CDR3 loop spans 16 amino acids. Unmatched junction bases numbered 6, after V lost 1 base and J lost 8 bases. CDR3 amino acids: CASSLWTGVRDSPLHF. The CDR3 DNA is TGTGCCAGCAGTTTATGGACAGGGGTTAGGGATTCACCCCTCCACTTT.

The rearrangement links TRBV2 to TRBJ2-5, with 13 positions matching TRBD2. Losses at the gene ends were 1 base for V and 5 bases for J; bases not matched to a gene: 4. Looked up from germline, CDR1 is SNHLY and CDR2 is FYNNEI. The CDR3 is 16 amino acids. CDR3 sequence: CASSEVGLAGMETQYF. CDR3 bases: TGTGCCAGCAGTGAAGTGGGACTAGCGGGGATGGAGACCCAGTACTTC.

The chain uses TRBV5-4 and TRBJ1-2, with unresolved D. The V end was cut by 0 bases, the J end by 4 bases, with 13 bases between. CDR1 and CDR2 from the germline V gene are SGHNT and YYREEE (reference sequence). The CDR3 runs 15 residues. Written as DNA, the CDR3 is TGTGCCAGCAGCTTGGGATCCCCGAGAGGCTATGGCTACACCTTC. Its translation is CASSLGSPRGYGYTF.

The chain couples TRBV2 to TRBJ1-2; 10 bases are a match to TRBD1. Looked up from germline, CDR1 is SNHLY and CDR2 is FYNNEI. After removal of 8 bases from V and 2 bases from J, the junction contained 5 bases not matched to a gene. The CDR3 covers 14 residues. The CDR3 DNA sequence: TGTGCCAGCGAGGCGGGACAGGGGAACTATGGCTACACCTTC. Encoded protein: CASEAGQGNYGYTF. Looking up the rest from reference TRBV2 and TRBJ1-2 gives the full variable domain: EPEVTQTPSHQVTQMGQEVILRCVPISNHLYFYWYRQILGQKVEFLVSFYNNEISEKSEIFDDQFSVERPDGSNFTLKIRSTKLEDSAMYFCASEAGQGNYGYTFGSGTRLTVV.

J is TRBJ2-5 and V is TRBV5-4; TRBD1 might be the D (6 bases). CDR1 is SGHNT, CDR2 YYREEE, per germline (reference sequence). Trimming took off 5 bases at V and 1 base at J, with 9 bases between the two ends. The CDR3 contains 13 residues. Here the CDR3 DNA reads TGTGCCAGCAGGTTACAGGGCCAAGAGACCCAGTACTTC. Encoded protein: CASRLQGQETQYF.

This clone appeared a few times. J is TRBJ1-3 and V is TRBV30; 10 positions agree with TRBD1. CDR1 is GTSNPN and CDR2 is SVGIG in the germline V gene (reference sequence). This CDR3 is 19 amino acids long. V lost 6 bases to trimming and J lost 5 bases; unmatched junction nucleotides: 22. The CDR3 sequence: CACSGTGVDFVPRRNTIYF. The CDR3 DNA follows: TGTGCCTGTTCCGGGACAGGGGTGGACTTCGTCCCCCGCCGAAACACCATATATTTT. Variable domain in full (rest from reference TRBV30 and TRBJ1-3): SQTIHQWPATLVQPVGSPLSLECTVEGTSNPNLYWYRQAAGRGLQLLFYSVGIGQISSEVPQNLSASRPQDRQFILSSKKLLLSDSGFYLCACSGTGVDFVPRRNTIYFGEGSWLTVV.

V and J are TRBV28 and TRBJ2-3, with a tentative D call TRBD2 (6 bases). Germline V lookup: CDR1 MDHEN, CDR2 SYDVKM. The V end lost 2 bases, the J end lost 0 bases, and 9 bases lay between the germline ends. The CDR3 is 15 residues long. This chain's CDR3 is CASSLGGVSTDTQYF. CDR3 bases: TGTGCCAGCAGTTTAGGCGGGGTAAGCACAGATACGCAGTATTTT.

The V and J genes are TRBV5-4 and TRBJ2-1, with 7 bases identical to TRBD1. The CDR3 extends over 15 amino acids. Trimming cost V 2 bases and J 7 bases; bases outside gene matches: 9. From germline, CDR1 is SGHNT and CDR2 YYREEE (reference sequence). The CDR3 DNA reads TGTGCCAGCAGCTTAACACAGGGGAAGGTTAATGAGCAGTTCTTC. Translation gives CASSLTQGKVNEQFF.

In this sample, this clone turned up once. This chain links TRBV4-3 with TRBJ2-1, with 14 bases matching TRBD2. Germline lookup yields CDR1 LGHNA and CDR2 YSLEER. V gave up 0 bases and J gave up 5 bases; unmatched junction bases: 6. The CDR3 loop spans 18 amino acids. The CDR3 here is CASSQDFGTSGRDNEQFF. CDR3 in DNA: TGCGCCAGCAGCCAAGACTTCGGGACTAGCGGGAGAGACAATGAGCAGTTCTTC.

The chain's CDR3 is CASSPEDRSVRPQYF. In DNA, the CDR3 is TGTGCCAGCAGCCCGGAGGACAGATCTGTTAGGCCGCAGTATTTT. The chain is built from TRBV3-1 (or the pseudogene TRBV3-2) and TRBJ2-3; D possibly corresponds to TRBD1 (6 bases). The ends were cut back, 4 bases at V and 10 bases at J, with 21 bases in the middle. This CDR3 has 15 amino acids. Germline CDR1 is LGHDT and CDR2 is YNNKEL (reference sequence).